The text below deals with one T cell receptor beta chain. Its antigen is unidentified. This specimen comes from a study of beta chain features in type 1 diabetes. This CDR3 contains 14 residues. J lost 1 base, V lost 7 bases, and 5 bases had no gene match. Germline V CDR1 and CDR2: SGHTA, FQGNSA. Sequencing targeted expressed TCRB transcripts, as all isolated RNA had been reverse transcribed. Each sample of naive, central memory or regulatory T cells had, on average, about 3.5 million reads. TCRdb's copy holds only in-frame clones and misses some; the assay was immunoSEQ multiplex PCR. This table has hundreds of thousands of clones, approximately 10% appearing once. Points from the study as a whole: Shorter templates might be favored by PCR, equally in patients and controls. Shortening of TCRB CDR3s, moderate but significant, appeared in all four CD4+ subsets of Type 1 diabetes patients. At VDJ recombination sites, type 1 diabetes patients had fewer insertions and more deleted nucleotides.

This TCR was sampled from a woman between 18 and 29 years old in good health. The chain links TRBV7-2 to TRBJ2-3, with 7 bases fitting TRBD1. Input material: naive CD4+ T cells from blood. Here the CDR3 DNA reads TGTGCCAGCACCTACGACAGGGGCACAGATACGCAGTATTTT. It specifies CASTYDRGTDTQYF.